This T cell receptor (beta chain) was captured by sequencing in a study of T cell responses to AZD1222 COVID-19 vaccine. General study findings and limits: Donors were chiefly white British, with a greater number of females, and clonal diversity was perhaps underestimated.

This table comes from immunoSEQ multiplex PCR, and its TCRdb copy is limited to in-frame clones, with some not included. The sample records around 100,000 clones, around 87% being singletons. Trimming took off 2 bases at V and 6 bases at J, with 13 bases between the two ends. From germline, CDR1 is SNHLY and CDR2 FYNNEI. This CDR3 spans 15 amino acids. About this clone itself: Its antigen remains unknown.

The chain links TRBV2 to TRBJ2-2, with D perhaps matching TRBD2 (6 bases). Specimen: peripheral blood, collected 28 days after the second AZD1222 dose. The source of this sequence is an adult who received the AZD1222 COVID-19 vaccine. The CDR3 sequence is CASSELLGGAGELFF. The CDR3 DNA sequence: TGTGCCAGCAGTGAATTGTTAGGAGGGGCCGGGGAGCTGTTTTTT.